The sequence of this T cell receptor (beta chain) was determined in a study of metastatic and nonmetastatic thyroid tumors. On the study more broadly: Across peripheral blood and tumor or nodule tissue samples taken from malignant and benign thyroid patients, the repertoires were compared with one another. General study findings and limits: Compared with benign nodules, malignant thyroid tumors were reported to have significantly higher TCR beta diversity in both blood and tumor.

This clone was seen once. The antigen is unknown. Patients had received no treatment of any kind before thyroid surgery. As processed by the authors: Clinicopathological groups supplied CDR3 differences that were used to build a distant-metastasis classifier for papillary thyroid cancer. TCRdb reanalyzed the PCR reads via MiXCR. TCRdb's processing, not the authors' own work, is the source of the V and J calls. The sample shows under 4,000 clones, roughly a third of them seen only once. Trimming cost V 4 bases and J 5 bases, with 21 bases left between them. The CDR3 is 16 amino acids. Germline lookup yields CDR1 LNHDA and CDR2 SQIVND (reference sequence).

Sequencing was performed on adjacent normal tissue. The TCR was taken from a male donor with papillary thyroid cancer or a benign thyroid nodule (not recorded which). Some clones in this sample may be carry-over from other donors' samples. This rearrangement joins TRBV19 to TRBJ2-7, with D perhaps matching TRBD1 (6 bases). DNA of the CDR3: TGTGCCAGTAGTAACAGGGTAGCCACCGACGCACACGAGCAGTACTTC. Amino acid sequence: CASSNRVATDAHEQYF.